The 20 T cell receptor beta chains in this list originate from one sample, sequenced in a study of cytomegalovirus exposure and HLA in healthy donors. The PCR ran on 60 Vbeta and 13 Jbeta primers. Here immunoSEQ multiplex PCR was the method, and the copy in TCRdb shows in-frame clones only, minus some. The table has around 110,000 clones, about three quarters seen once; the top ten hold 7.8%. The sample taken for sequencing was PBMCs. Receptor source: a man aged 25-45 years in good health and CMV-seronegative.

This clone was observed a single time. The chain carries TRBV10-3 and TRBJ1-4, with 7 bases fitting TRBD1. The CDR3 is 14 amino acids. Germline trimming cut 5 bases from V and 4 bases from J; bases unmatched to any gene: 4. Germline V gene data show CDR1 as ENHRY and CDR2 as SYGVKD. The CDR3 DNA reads TGTGCCATCAGTCAGACAGGGAGTAATGAAAAACTGTTTTTT. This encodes CAISQTGSNEKLFF.

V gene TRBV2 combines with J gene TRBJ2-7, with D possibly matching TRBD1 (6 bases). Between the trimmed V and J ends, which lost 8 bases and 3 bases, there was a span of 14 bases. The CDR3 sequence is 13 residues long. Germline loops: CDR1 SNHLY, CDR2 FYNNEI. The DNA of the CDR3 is TGTGCCAGCCGGAGCGGACAGAACTACGAGCAGTACTTC. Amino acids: CASRSGQNYEQYF.

The CDR3 loop is CASRTQRRDSPLHF. CDR3 nucleotide sequence: TGCGCCAGCAGGACCCAACGACGGGATTCACCCCTCCACTTT. V is TRBV5-1 and J is TRBJ1-6, with D unclear. Germline V gene sequence: CDR1 SGHRS, CDR2 YFSETQ. V was pared by 5 bases and J by 8 bases, with 14 bases between. The CDR3 covers 14 residues.

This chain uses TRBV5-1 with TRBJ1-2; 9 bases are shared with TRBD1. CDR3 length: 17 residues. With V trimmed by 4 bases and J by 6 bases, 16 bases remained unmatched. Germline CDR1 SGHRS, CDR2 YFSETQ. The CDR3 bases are TGCGCCAGCAGCAAGGGAACCCCTGGACAGGGGAAAGATGGCTACACCTTC. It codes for CASSKGTPGQGKDGYTF.

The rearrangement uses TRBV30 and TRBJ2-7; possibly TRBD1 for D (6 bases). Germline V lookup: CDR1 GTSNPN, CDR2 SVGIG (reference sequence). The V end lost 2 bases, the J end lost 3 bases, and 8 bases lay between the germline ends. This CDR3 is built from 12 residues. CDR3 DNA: TGTGCCTGGAGTTCACAGGGCTACGAGCAGTACTTC. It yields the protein CAWSSQGYEQYF.

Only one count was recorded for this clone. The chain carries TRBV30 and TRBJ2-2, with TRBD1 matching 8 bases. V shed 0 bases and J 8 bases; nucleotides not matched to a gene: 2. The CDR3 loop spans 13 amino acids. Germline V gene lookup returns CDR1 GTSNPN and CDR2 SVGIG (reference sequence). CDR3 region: CAWSVDRGGELFF. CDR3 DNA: TGTGCCTGGAGTGTCGACAGGGGTGGGGAGCTGTTTTTT.

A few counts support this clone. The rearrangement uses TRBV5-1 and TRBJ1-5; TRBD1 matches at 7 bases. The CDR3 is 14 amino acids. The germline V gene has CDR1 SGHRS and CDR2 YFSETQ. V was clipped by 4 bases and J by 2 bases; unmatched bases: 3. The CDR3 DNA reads TGCGCCAGCAGCCCCGGGACAGGCAATCAGCCCCAGCATTTT. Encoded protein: CASSPGTGNQPQHF.

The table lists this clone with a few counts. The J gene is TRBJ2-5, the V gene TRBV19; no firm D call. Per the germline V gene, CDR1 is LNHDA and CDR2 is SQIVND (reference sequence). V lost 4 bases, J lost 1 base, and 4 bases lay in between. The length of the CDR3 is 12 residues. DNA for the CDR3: TGTGCCAGTAGTAGCAGCCAAGAGACCCAGTACTTC. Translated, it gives CASSSSQETQYF.

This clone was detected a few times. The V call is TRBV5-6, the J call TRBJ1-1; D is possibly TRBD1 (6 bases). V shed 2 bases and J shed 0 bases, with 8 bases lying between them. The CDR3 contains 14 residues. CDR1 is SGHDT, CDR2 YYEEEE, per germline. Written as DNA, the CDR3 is TGTGCCAGCAGCTTCAGGGGCCTGAACACTGAAGCTTTCTTT. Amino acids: CASSFRGLNTEAFF.

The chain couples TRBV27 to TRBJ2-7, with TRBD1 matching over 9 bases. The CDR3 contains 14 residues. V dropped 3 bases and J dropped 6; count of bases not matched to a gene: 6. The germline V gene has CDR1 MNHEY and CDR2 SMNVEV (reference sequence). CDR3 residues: CASSFTGTGREQYF. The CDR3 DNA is TGTGCCAGCAGTTTCACCGGGACAGGGCGCGAGCAGTACTTC.

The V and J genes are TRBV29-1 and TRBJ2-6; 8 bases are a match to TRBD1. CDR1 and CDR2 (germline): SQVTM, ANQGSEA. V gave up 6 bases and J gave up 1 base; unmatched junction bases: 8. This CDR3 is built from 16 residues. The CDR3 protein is CSVRTGTGSGANVLTF. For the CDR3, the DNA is TGCAGCGTGAGGACAGGGACGGGATCTGGGGCCAACGTCCTGACTTTC.

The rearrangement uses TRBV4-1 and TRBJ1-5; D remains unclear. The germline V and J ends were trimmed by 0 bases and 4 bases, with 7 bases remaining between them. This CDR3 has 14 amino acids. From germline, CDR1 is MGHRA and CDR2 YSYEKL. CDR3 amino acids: CASSQDSGNQPQHF. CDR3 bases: TGCGCCAGCAGCCAAGATAGTGGTAATCAGCCCCAGCATTTT.

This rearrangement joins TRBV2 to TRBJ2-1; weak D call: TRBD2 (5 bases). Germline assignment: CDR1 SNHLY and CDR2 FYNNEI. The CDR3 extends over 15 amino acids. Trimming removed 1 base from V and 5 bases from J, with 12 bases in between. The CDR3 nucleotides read TGTGCCAGCAGTGAAGAGAGCGGTTCCCACAATGAGCAGTTCTTC. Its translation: CASSEESGSHNEQFF.

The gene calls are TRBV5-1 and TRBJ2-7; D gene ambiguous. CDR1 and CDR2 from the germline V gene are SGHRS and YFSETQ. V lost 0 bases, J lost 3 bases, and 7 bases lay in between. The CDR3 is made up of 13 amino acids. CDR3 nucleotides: TGCGCCAGCAGCTTGGCCCGCTACTACGAGCAGTACTTC. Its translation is CASSLARYYEQYF.

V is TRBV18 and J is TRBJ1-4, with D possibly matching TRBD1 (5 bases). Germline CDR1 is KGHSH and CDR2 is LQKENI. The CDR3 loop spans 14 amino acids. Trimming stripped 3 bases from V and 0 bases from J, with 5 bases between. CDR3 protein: CASSPRATNEKLFF. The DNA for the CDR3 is TGTGCCAGCTCACCCAGGGCAACTAATGAAAAACTGTTTTTT.

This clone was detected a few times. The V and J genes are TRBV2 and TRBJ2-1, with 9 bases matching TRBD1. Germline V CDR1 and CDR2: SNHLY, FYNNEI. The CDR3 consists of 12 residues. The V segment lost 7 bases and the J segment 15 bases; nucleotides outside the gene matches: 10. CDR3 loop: CASILLAGQGFF. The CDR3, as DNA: TGTGCCAGCATTTTGCTCGCGGGACAGGGGTTCTTC.

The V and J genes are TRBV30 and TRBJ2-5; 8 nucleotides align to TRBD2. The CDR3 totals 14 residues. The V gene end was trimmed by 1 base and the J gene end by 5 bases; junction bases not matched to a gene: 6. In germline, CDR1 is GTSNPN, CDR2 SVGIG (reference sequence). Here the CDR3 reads CAWSGTSLHETQYF. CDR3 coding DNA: TGTGCCTGGAGTGGGACTAGCTTGCATGAGACCCAGTACTTC.

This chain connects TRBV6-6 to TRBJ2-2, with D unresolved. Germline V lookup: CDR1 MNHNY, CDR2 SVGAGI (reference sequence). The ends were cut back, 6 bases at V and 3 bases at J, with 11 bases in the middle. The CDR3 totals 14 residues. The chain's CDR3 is CASRGPRDTGELFF. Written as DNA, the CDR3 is TGTGCCAGCAGGGGTCCCCGGGACACCGGGGAGCTGTTTTTT.

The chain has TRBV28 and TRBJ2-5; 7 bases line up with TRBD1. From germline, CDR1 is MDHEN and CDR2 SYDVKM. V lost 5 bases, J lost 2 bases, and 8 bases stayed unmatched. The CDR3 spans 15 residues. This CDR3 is CASSQERGLQETQYF. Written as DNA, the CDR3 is TGTGCCAGCAGTCAAGAAAGGGGGCTACAAGAGACCCAGTACTTC.

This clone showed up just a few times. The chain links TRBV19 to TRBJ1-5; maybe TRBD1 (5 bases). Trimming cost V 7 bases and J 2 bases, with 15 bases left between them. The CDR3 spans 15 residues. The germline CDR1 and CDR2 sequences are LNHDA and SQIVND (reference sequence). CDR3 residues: CASTLDGGGNQPQHF. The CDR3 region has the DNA TGTGCCAGTACCCTCGACGGGGGTGGCAATCAGCCCCAGCATTTT.